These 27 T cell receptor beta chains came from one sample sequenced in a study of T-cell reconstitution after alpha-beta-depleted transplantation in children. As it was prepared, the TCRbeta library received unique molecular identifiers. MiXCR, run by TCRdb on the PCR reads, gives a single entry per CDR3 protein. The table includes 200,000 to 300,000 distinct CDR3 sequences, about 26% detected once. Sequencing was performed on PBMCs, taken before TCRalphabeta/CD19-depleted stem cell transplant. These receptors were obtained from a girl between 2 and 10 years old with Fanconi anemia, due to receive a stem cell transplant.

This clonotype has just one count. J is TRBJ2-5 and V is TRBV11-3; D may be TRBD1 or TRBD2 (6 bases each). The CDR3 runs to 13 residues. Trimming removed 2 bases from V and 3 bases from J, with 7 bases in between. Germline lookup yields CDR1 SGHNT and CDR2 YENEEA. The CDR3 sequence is CASSLRGEETQYF. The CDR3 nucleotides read TGTGCCAGCAGCTTAAGGGGGGAAGAGACCCAGTACTTC.

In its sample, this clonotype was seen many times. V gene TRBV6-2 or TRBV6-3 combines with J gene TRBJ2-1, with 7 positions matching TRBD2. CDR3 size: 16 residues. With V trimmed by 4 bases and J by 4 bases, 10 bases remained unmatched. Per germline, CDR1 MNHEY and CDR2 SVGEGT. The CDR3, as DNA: TGTGCCAGCAGTTTTTCGAGCGGGAAACCTTACAATGAGCAGTTCTTC. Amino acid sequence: CASSFSSGKPYNEQFF.

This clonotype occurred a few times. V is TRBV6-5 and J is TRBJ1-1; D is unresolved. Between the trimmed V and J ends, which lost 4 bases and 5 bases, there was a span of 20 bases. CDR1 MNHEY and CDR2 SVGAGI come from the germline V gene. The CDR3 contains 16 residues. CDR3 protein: CASSSLRTGGFTEAFF. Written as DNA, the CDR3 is TGTGCCAGCAGTTCTCTACGGACGGGAGGGTTTACTGAAGCTTTCTTT.

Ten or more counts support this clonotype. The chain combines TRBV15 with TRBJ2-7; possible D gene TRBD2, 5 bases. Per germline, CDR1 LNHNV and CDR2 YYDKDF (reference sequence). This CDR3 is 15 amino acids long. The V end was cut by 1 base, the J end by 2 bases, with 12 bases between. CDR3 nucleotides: TGTGCCACCAGCAGAGGTGGAGGATACCCCTACGAGCAGTACTTC. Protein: CATSRGGGYPYEQYF.

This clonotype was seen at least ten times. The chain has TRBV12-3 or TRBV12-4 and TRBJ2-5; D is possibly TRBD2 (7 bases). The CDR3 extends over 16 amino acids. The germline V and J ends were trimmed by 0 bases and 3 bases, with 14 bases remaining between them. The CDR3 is CASSLARGGRKETQYF. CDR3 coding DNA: TGTGCCAGCAGTTTAGCGAGGGGGGGAAGGAAAGAGACCCAGTACTTC.

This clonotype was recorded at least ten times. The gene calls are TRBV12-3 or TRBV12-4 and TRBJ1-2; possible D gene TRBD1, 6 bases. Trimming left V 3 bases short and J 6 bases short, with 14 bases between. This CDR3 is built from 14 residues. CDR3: CASSFGSGVNGYTF. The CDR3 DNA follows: TGTGCCAGCAGTTTCGGGTCAGGGGTAAATGGCTACACCTTC.

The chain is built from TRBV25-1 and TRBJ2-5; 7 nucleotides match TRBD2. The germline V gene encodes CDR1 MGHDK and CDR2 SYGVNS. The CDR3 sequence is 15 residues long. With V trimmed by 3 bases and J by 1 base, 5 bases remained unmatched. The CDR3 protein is CASSDNRLAQETQYF. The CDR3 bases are TGTGCCAGCAGTGATAATCGACTAGCCCAAGAGACCCAGTACTTC. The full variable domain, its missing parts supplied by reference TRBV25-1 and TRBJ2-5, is EADIYQTPRYLVIGTGKKITLECSQTMGHDKMYWYQQDPGMELHLIHYSYGVNSTEKGDLSSESTVSRIRTEHFPLTLESARPSHTSQYLCASSDNRLAQETQYFGPGTRLLVL.

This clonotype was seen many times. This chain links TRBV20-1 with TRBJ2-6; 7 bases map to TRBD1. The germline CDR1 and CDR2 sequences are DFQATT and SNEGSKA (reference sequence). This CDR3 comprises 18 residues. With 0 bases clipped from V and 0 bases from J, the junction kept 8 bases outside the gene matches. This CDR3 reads CSARDYRDRLSGANVLTF. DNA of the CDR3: TGCAGTGCTAGAGATTACCGGGACAGACTCTCTGGGGCCAACGTCCTGACTTTC.

CDR3 region: CSASSPSEITDTQYF. The CDR3 coding sequence is TGCAGTGCTAGCTCCCCTAGCGAGATCACAGATACGCAGTATTTT. This chain uses TRBV20-1 with TRBJ2-3, with D possibly being TRBD2 (6 bases). CDR1 is DFQATT and CDR2 is SNEGSKA in the germline V gene (reference sequence). Trimming took 3 bases from V and 2 from J, leaving 15 bases between them. The CDR3 extends over 15 amino acids.

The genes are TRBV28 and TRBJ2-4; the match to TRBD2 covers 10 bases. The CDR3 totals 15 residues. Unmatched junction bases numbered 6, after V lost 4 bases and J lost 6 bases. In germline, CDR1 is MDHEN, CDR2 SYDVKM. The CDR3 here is CASSSSGSEGNIQYF. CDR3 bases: TGTGCCAGCAGTTCTAGCGGGAGTGAGGGAAACATTCAGTACTTC.

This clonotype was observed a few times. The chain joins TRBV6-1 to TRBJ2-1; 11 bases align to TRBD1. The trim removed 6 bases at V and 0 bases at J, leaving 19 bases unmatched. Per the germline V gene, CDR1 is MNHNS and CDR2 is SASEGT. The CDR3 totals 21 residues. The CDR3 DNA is TGTGCCAGCAGCGAAAGCTCGATACCACCCGGGACAGGGGGCTCCTACAATGAGCAGTTCTTC. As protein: CASSESSIPPGTGGSYNEQFF.

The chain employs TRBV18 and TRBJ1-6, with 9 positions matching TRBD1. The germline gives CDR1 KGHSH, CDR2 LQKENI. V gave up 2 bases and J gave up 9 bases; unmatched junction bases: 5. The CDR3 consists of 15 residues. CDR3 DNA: TGTGCCAGCTCACCAAAGGCGACAGGGGGTTCACCCCTCCACTTT. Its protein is CASSPKATGGSPLHF.

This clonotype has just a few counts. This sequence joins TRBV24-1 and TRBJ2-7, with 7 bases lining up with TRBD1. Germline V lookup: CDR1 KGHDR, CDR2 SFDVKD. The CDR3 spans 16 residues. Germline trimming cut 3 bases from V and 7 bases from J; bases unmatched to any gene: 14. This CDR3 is CATSDPWTGSLEEQYF. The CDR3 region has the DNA TGTGCCACCAGTGATCCCTGGACAGGATCCTTGGAGGAGCAGTACTTC.

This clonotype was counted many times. The CDR3 DNA is TGTGCCAGCAGCTTGGCTGCCCTGGAGGAGACCCAGTACTTC. Protein product: CASSLAALEETQYF. This chain joins TRBV5-5 and TRBJ2-5, with D unresolved. Trimming cost V 0 bases and J 5 bases, with 11 bases left between them. Germline CDR1 reads SGHKS; CDR2 reads YYEKEE (reference sequence). The CDR3 runs to 14 residues.

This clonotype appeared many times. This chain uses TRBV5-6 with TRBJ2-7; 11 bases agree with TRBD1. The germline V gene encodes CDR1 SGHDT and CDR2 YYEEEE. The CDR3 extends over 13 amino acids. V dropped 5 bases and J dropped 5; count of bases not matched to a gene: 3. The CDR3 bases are TGTGCCAGCAGAGGACAGGGGGCCCACGAGCAGTACTTC. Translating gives CASRGQGAHEQYF.

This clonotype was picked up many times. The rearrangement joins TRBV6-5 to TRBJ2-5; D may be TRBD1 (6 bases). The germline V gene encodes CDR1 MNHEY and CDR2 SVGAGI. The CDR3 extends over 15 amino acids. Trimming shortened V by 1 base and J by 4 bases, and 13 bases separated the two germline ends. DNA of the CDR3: TGTGCCAGCAGTTACTTAGGACAGAGGGGAGAGACCCAGTACTTC. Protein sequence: CASSYLGQRGETQYF.

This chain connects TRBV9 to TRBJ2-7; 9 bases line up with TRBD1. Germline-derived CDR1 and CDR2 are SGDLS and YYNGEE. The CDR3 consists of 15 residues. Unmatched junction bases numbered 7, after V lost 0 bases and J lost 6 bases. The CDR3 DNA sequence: TGTGCCAGCAGCGTAGGGGACAGGGTGATGGGCGAGCAGTACTTC. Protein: CASSVGDRVMGEQYF. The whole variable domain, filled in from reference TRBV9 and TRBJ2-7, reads DSGVTQTPKHLITATGQRVTLRCSPRSGDLSVYWYQQSLDQGLQFLIQYYNGEERAKGNILERFSAQQFPDLHSELNLSSLELGDSALYFCASSVGDRVMGEQYFGPGTRLTVT.

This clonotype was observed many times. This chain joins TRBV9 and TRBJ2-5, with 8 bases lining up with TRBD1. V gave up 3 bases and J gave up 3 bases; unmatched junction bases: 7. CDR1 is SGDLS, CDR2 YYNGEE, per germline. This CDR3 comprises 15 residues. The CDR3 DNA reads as TGTGCCAGCAGCGCCCCTGACAGGGGAGAAGAGACCCAGTACTTC. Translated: CASSAPDRGEETQYF. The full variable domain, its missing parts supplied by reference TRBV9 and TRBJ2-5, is DSGVTQTPKHLITATGQRVTLRCSPRSGDLSVYWYQQSLDQGLQFLIQYYNGEERAKGNILERFSAQQFPDLHSELNLSSLELGDSALYFCASSAPDRGEETQYFGPGTRLLVL.

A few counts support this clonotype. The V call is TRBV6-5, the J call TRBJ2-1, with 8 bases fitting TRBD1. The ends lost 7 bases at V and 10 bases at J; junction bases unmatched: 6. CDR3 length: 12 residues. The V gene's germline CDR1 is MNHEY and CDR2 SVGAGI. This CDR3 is CASTSGGREQFF. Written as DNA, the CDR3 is TGTGCCAGCACATCAGGGGGCAGGGAGCAGTTCTTC.

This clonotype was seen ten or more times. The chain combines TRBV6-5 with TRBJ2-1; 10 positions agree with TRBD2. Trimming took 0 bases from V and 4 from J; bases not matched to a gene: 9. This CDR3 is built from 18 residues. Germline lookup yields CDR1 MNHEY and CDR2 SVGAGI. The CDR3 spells CASSYSVGLANHYNEQFF. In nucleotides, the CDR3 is TGTGCCAGCAGTTACTCAGTGGGACTAGCGAACCATTACAATGAGCAGTTCTTC.

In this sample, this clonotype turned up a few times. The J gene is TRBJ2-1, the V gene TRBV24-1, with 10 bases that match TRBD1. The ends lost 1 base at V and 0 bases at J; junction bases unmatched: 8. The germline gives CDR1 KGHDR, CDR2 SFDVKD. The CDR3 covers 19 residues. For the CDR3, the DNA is TGTGCCACCAGTGATTTAGCGCCGACAGGGGGCCACTCCTACAATGAGCAGTTCTTC. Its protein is CATSDLAPTGGHSYNEQFF.

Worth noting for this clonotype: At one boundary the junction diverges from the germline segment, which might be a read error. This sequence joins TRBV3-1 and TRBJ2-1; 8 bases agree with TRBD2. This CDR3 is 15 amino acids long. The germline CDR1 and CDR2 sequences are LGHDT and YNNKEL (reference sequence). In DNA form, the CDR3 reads TGTGCCAGCTGCCACGAGGGACTAGTTAGCAATGAGCAGTTCTTC. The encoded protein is CASCHEGLVSNEQFF.

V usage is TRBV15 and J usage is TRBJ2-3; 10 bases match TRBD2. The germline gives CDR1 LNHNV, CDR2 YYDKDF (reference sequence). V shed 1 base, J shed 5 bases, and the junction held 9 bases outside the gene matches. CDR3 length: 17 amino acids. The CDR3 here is CATSRGLWLAGEDTQYF. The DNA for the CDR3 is TGTGCCACCAGCAGAGGACTGTGGCTAGCGGGAGAAGATACGCAGTATTTT.

CDR3 sequence reads: CASSLGAVVLGQETQYF. The CDR3 nucleotides read TGTGCCAGCAGCTTAGGGGCGGTCGTCCTGGGTCAAGAGACCCAGTACTTC. The rearrangement uses TRBV7-2 and TRBJ2-5, with D unclear. The CDR3 is made up of 17 amino acids. Between the trimmed V and J ends, which lost 1 base and 2 bases, there was a span of 17 bases. Germline V gene sequence: CDR1 SGHTA, CDR2 FQGNSA.

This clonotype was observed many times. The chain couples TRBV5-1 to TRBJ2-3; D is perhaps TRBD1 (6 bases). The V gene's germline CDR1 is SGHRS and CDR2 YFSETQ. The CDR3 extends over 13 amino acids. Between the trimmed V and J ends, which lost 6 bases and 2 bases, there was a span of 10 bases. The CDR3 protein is CASKGVDTDTQYF. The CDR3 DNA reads TGCGCCAGCAAGGGGGTTGACACAGATACGCAGTATTTT.

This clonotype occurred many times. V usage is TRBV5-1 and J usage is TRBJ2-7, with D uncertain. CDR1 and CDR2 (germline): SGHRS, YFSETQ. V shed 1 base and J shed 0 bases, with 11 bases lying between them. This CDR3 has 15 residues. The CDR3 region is CASSLNPDVSYEQYF. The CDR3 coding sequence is TGCGCCAGCAGCTTGAACCCGGACGTCTCCTACGAGCAGTACTTC. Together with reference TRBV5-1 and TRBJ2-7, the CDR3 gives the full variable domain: KAGVTQTPRYLIKTRGQQVTLSCSPISGHRSVSWYQQTPGQGLQFLFEYFSETQRNKGNFPGRFSGRQFSNSRSEMNVSTLELGDSALYLCASSLNPDVSYEQYFGPGTRLTVT.

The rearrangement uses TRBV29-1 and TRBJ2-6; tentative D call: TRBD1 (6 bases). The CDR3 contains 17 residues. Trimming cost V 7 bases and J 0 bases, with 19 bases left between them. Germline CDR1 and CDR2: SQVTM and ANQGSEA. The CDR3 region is CSAWTAEMNSGANVLTF. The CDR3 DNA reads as TGCAGCGCCTGGACAGCGGAGATGAACTCTGGGGCCAACGTCCTGACTTTC.